This is a list of T cell receptor beta chains from one sample in a study of blood T cell repertoires in COVID-19. TCRdb's table, derived via immunoSEQ multiplex PCR, lists solely in-frame clones and lacks some. Of approximately 200,000 clones listed, 80% to 90% are singletons. Sequenced sample: peripheral blood. Receptors were obtained from a woman aged 80 or over with COVID-19, enrolled during active disease. Each CDR3 is given with its conserved first and last residue. D genes are given only for firm matches. Not all rows give a size; the values are once, few, many and, for expanded clones, a class.

TRBD2	once	TRBJ2-5	TRBV29-1	CSVSASGSETQYF	TGCAGCGTTTCAGCTAGCGGGAGTGAGACCCAGTACTTC
-	-	TRBJ1-3	TRBV9	CASSVGSGGNTIYF	TGTGCCAGCAGCGTAGGCTCAGGGGGAAACACCATATATTTT
-	-	TRBJ2-1	TRBV6-5	CASSYRVLVNEQFF	TGTGCCAGCTCTTACAGGGTTTTGGTTAATGAGCAGTTCTTC
TRBD1	few	TRBJ2-3	TRBV28	CASSLAGTGRTSTDTQYF	TGTGCCAGCAGTTTAGCTGGGACAGGGAGGACTAGCACAGATACGCAGTATTTT
TRBD2	few	TRBJ2-3	TRBV11-1	CASSPNGRAWDTQYF	TGTGCCAGCAGCCCCAACGGGAGGGCCTGGGATACGCAGTATTTT
-	-	TRBJ2-1	TRBV27	CASSPHRVNYYNEQFF	TGTGCCAGCAGTCCCCACAGGGTGAACTACTACAATGAGCAGTTCTTC
TRBD2	once	TRBJ2-1	TRBV19	CASSITGGGSYNEQFF	TGTGCCAGTAGTATAACGGGCGGGGGCTCCTACAATGAGCAGTTCTTC
-	-	TRBJ1-2	TRBV7-9	CASSFGENYGYTF	TGTGCCAGCAGCTTCGGGGAAAACTATGGCTACACCTTC
TRBD1	-	TRBJ2-7	TRBV5-1	CASRPRPGQTLRAPYEQYF	TGCGCCAGCAGACCGAGGCCGGGACAGACTTTACGCGCCCCCTACGAGCAGTACTTC
TRBD1	once	TRBJ2-1	TRBV9	CASSVAGGNEQFF	TGTGCCAGCAGCGTAGCAGGGGGAAATGAGCAGTTCTTC
TRBD2	-	TRBJ2-1	TRBV7-9	CASSPTGTSGALQFF	TGTGCCAGCAGTCCGACAGGGACTAGCGGGGCTTTGCAGTTCTTC
TRBD1	-	TRBJ1-3	TRBV19	CASSIPGTGVSGNTIYF	TGTGCCAGTAGTATCCCAGGGACAGGGGTCTCTGGAAACACCATATATTTT
-	once	TRBJ2-4	TRBV6-5	CASSRAGVAKNIQYF	TGTGCCAGCAGTAGGGCAGGGGTGGCCAAAAACATTCAGTACTTC
-	-	TRBJ2-1	TRBV6-5	CASSYFGAVDEQFF	TGTGCCAGCAGTTACTTTGGGGCAGTCGATGAGCAGTTCTTC
-	-	TRBJ1-2	TRBV10-3	CAIRDARDYGYTF	TGTGCCATCAGAGACGCTCGGGACTATGGCTACACCTTC
-	once	TRBJ1-1	TRBV12-3/TRBV12-4	CACKTGPNTEAFF	TGTGCCTGTAAAACAGGGCCGAACACTGAAGCTTTCTTT
TRBD1	-	TRBJ1-5	TRBV28	CASSFLARQGSYNQPQHF	TGTGCCAGCAGTTTTCTGGCCCGACAGGGGTCTTACAATCAGCCCCAGCATTTT
-	-	TRBJ2-1	TRBV12-2	CASITGRRSYNEQFF	TGTGCAAGCATCACCGGGAGACGGTCCTACAATGAGCAGTTCTTC
-	-	TRBJ2-7	TRBV19	CASSIGTGLGDEQYF	TGTGCCAGTAGTATAGGTACAGGGCTTGGGGACGAGCAGTACTTC
TRBD1	-	TRBJ1-1	TRBV6-6	CASRGQGYTEAFF	TGTGCCAGCAGGGGACAGGGGTACACTGAAGCTTTCTTT
-	-	TRBJ1-1	TRBV7-2	CASSSSPSVGALAFF	TGTGCCAGCAGCTCAAGCCCTTCAGTGGGGGCGCTGGCTTTCTTT
TRBD1	-	TRBJ2-7	TRBV5-1	CASSLTVPTGPGEQYF	TGCGCCAGCAGCTTGACAGTACCGACAGGGCCTGGGGAGCAGTACTTC
-	-	TRBJ2-2	TRBV4-1	CASSRLGLRNTGELFF	TGCGCCAGCAGCCGGCTGGGACTGAGAAACACCGGGGAGCTGTTTTTT
TRBD2	-	TRBJ2-1	TRBV5-1	CASSPSGSSYNEQFF	TGCGCCAGCAGCCCTAGCGGGAGCTCCTACAATGAGCAGTTCTTC
-	-	TRBJ2-7	TRBV2	CASSEGPLYEQYF	TGTGCCAGCAGTGAAGGGCCCCTCTACGAGCAGTACTTC
TRBD1	-	TRBJ1-2	TRBV6-1	CASSGSTGGVGYGYTF	TGTGCCAGCAGTGGATCTACAGGGGGCGTCGGCTATGGCTACACCTTC
TRBD1	-	TRBJ2-7	TRBV11-2	CASSLIQGQGGEQYF	TGTGCCAGCAGCTTAATTCAGGGACAGGGAGGCGAGCAGTACTTC
-	-	TRBJ2-1	TRBV11-2	CASSLGLAHEQFF	TGTGCCAGCAGCTTAGGGCTAGCGCATGAGCAGTTCTTC
TRBD2	-	TRBJ2-3	TRBV10-3	CAISSSSGGTDTQYF	TGTGCCATCAGTAGCTCTAGCGGGGGCACAGATACGCAGTATTTT
-	-	TRBJ1-1	TRBV29-1	CSVDGLNTEAFF	TGCAGCGTTGACGGGTTGAACACTGAAGCTTTCTTT
-	-	TRBJ1-4	TRBV28	CATREAHNEKLFF	TGTGCCACTAGGGAGGCGCATAATGAAAAACTGTTTTTT
-	-	TRBJ2-1	TRBV2	CASLAPGEQFF	TGTGCCAGCCTAGCTCCCGGTGAGCAGTTCTTC
-	few	TRBJ1-5	TRBV28	CASSIVYSNQPQHF	TGTGCCAGCAGTATTGTCTATAGCAATCAGCCCCAGCATTTT
TRBD1	-	TRBJ1-1	TRBV9	CASSPDRGRAEAFF	TGTGCCAGCAGTCCCGACAGGGGTAGGGCTGAAGCTTTCTTT
-	-	TRBJ1-1	TRBV5-1	CASSLEGLFMNTEAFF	TGCGCCAGCAGCTTGGAGGGGCTGTTTATGAACACTGAAGCTTTCTTT